The rows below give T cell receptor beta chains drawn from one sample of a study of T cells in Graves' hyperthyroidism and ophthalmopathy. One entry per CDR3 protein, called by TCRdb with MiXCR from the multiplex PCR reads. The sample contains a few hundred thousand distinct CDR3 sequences, approximately 17% of which appear only once. Sequencing was done on a sample of blood. These receptors all stem from a young woman with Graves' ophthalmopathy. Both conserved end residues are part of each CDR3. Fields, in order: V gene, D gene, J gene, clone size, CDR3 DNA, CDR3 protein. A D gene is named only where the DNA matches it firmly. Only some rows state a clone size, as once, few, many or a class for expanded clones.

TRBV10-3	.	TRBJ1-1	few	TGTGCCATCAGTCAAGCTACAGAGAACACTGAAGCTTTCTTT	CAISQATENTEAFF
TRBV2	.	TRBJ1-1	many	TGTGCCAGCAGTGCTCGAGTCGGGAAGCTTAGGGTGAACACTGAAGCTTTCTTT	CASSARVGKLRVNTEAFF
TRBV12-3/TRBV12-4	.	TRBJ2-4	many	TGTGCCAGCCTTAGACCTAGCCAGGGGATTCAGTACTTC	CASLRPSQGIQYF
TRBV5-4	TRBD2	TRBJ2-1	many	TGTGCCAGCAGCAGCCCGGGACTAGAGGGGTATGAGCAGTTCTTC	CASSSPGLEGYEQFF
TRBV30	.	TRBJ1-2	many	TGTGCCTGGAGTGTAACAGGATGGAACTATGGCTACACCTTC	CAWSVTGWNYGYTF
TRBV6-1	.	TRBJ2-3	.	TGTGCCAGCAGGGAAGGGTACACAGATACGCAGTATTTT	CASREGYTDTQYF
TRBV11-2	TRBD2	TRBJ2-3	.	TGTGCCAGCAGCTTATGGACTAGCGGGAGGGCCGACGGCACAGATACGCAGTATTTT	CASSLWTSGRADGTDTQYF
TRBV30	TRBD1	TRBJ2-7	many	TGTGCCTGGAGCCCAGGGGGCAATTCCTACGAGCAGTACTTC	CAWSPGGNSYEQYF
TRBV27	.	TRBJ2-1	.	TGTGCCAGCCACCCGGGGGGCTATTACAATGAGCAGTTCTTC	CASHPGGYYNEQFF
TRBV27	.	TRBJ1-2	many	TGTGCCAGCAGTTCCCTTTCGGCTGGATGGAACTATGGCTACACCTTC	CASSSLSAGWNYGYTF
TRBV6-2/TRBV6-3	TRBD2	TRBJ2-3	.	TGTGCCAGCAGTCCCCGGACTAGCGGGAACGTAGATACGCAGTATTTT	CASSPRTSGNVDTQYF
TRBV19	TRBD1	TRBJ1-1	.	TGTGCCAGTAGTATAAGGACAGGGGTAAACACTGAAGCTTTCTTT	CASSIRTGVNTEAFF
TRBV10-2	.	TRBJ2-7	few	TGCGCCAGCAGTGATTACACAGGCCTCACCTACGAGCAGTACTTC	CASSDYTGLTYEQYF
TRBV4-1	TRBD1	TRBJ2-7	.	TGCGCCAGCAGCGCGGACAGGGGCCGGGCGTCCTACGAGCAGTACTTC	CASSADRGRASYEQYF
TRBV12-3/TRBV12-4	TRBD1	TRBJ2-3	many	TGTGCCAGCACCCAGGGGGTTGATACGCAGTATTTT	CASTQGVDTQYF
TRBV9	TRBD1	TRBJ1-2	few	TGTGCCAGCAGCCCACGGACAGGCCAATTCCTGAGCGGCTACACCTTC	CASSPRTGQFLSGYTF
TRBV5-6	.	TRBJ2-7	few	TGTGCCAGCAGCTTGGGTAGCCTCCCCGAGCAGTACTTC	CASSLGSLPEQYF
TRBV24-1	.	TRBJ2-3	few	TGTGCCACCCAAAAGGGGAGTACGCAGTATTTT	CATQKGSTQYF
TRBV7-9	.	TRBJ1-1	few	TGTGCCAGCAGCTTAATGCGGCTCTCCTTGGATGATGAAGCTTTCTTT	CASSLMRLSLDDEAFF
TRBV30	.	TRBJ1-4	many	TGTGCCTCCAAACAGGGTCTTAATGAAAAACTGTTTTTT	CASKQGLNEKLFF
TRBV6-1	.	TRBJ1-2	many	TGTGCCAGCAATCCCAGGGGTGGCTATGGCTACACCTTC	CASNPRGGYGYTF
TRBV28	TRBD2	TRBJ2-3	.	TGTGCCAGCAGATACCCGCGGGAGACAGATACGCAGTATTTT	CASRYPRETDTQYF
TRBV5-1	TRBD2	TRBJ2-7	many	TGTGCCAGCAGCCAGACTAGCGGGAGTTACGAGCAGTACTTC	CASSQTSGSYEQYF